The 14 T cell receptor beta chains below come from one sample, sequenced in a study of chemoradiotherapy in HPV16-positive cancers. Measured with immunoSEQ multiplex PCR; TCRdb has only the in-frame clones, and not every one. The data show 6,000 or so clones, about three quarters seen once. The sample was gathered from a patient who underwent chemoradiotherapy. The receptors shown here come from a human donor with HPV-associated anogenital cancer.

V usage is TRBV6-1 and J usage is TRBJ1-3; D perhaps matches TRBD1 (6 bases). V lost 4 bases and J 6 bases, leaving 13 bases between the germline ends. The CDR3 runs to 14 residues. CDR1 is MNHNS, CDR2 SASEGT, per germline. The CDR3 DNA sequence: TGTGCCAGCAGTGCCACAGGGAAGGAAAACACCATATATTTT. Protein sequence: CASSATGKENTIYF.

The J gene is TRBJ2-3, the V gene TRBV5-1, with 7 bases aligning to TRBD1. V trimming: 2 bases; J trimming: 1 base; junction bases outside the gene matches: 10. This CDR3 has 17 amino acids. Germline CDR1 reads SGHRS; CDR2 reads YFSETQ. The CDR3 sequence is CASSLGTAVVGTDTQYF. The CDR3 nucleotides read TGCGCCAGCAGCTTAGGGACAGCAGTGGTCGGCACAGATACGCAGTATTTT.

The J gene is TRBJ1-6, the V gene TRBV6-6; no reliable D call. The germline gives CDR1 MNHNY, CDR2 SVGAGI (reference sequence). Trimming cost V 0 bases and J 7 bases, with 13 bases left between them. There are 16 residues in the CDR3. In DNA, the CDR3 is TGTGCCAGCAGTTACTCGATGGCTGCCGGGAATTCACCCCTCCACTTT. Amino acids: CASSYSMAAGNSPLHF.

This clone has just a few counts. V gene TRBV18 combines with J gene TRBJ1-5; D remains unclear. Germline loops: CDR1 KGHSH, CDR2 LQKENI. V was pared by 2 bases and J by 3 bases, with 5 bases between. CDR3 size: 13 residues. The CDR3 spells CASSPNTNQPQHF. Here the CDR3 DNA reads TGTGCCAGCTCACCAAACACCAATCAGCCCCAGCATTTT. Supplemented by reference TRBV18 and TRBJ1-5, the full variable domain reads NAGVMQNPRHLVRRRGQEARLRCSPMKGHSHVYWYRQLPEEGLKFMVYLQKENIIDESGMPKERFSAEFPKEGPSILRIQQVVRGDSAAYFCASSPNTNQPQHFGDGTRLSIL.

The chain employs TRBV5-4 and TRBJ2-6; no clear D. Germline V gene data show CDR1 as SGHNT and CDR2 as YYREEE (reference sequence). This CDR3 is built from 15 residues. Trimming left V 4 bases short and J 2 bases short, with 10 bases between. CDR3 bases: TGTGCCAGCAGCGAGCAGTCAGCTGGGGCCAACGTCCTGACTTTC. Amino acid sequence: CASSEQSAGANVLTF.

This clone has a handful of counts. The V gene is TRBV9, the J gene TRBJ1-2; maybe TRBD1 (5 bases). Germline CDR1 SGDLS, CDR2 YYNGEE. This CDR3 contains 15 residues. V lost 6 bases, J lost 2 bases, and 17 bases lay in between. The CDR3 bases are TGTGCCAGCACTGCTAGAGGGGCCGAAAACTATGGCTACACCTTC. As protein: CASTARGAENYGYTF.

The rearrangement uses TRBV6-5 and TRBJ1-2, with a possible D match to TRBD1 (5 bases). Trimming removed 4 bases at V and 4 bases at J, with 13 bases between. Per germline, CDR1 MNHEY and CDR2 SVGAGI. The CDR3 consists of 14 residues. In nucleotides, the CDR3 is TGTGCCAGCAGTTGGCAGGGCCTGAGCTATGGCTACACCTTC. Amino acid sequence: CASSWQGLSYGYTF.

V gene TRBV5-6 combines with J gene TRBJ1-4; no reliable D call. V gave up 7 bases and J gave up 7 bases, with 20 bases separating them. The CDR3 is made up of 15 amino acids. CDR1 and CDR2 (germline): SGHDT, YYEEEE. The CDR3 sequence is CASSSFGRVAEKLFF. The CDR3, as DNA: TGTGCCAGCTCCTCATTCGGAAGGGTGGCTGAAAAACTGTTTTTT.

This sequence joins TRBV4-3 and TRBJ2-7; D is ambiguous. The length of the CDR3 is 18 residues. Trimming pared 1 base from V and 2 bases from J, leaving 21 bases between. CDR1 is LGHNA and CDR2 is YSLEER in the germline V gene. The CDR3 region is CASSQVVFPLMGTYEQYF. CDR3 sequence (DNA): TGCGCCAGCAGCCAAGTAGTTTTTCCGTTAATGGGGACCTACGAGCAGTACTTC.

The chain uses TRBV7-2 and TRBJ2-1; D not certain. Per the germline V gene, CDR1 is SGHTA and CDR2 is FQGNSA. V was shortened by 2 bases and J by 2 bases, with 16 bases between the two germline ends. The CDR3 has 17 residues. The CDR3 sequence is CASSLYKGANTYNEQFF. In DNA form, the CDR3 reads TGTGCCAGCAGCTTATATAAGGGCGCAAACACCTACAATGAGCAGTTCTTC.

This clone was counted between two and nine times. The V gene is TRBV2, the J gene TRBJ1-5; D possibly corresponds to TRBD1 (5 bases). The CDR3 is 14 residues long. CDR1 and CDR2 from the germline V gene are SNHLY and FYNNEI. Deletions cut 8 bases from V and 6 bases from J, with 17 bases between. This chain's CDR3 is CASGIVRESQPQHF. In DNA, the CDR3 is TGTGCCAGCGGTATTGTCAGGGAAAGTCAGCCCCAGCATTTT.

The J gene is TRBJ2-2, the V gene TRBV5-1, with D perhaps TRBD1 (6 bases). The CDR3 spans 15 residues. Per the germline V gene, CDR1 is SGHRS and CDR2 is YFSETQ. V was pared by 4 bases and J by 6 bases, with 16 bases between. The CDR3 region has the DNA TGCGCCAGCAGCCCGGGCCAGGGGCGATCCGGGGAGCTGTTTTTT. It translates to CASSPGQGRSGELFF.

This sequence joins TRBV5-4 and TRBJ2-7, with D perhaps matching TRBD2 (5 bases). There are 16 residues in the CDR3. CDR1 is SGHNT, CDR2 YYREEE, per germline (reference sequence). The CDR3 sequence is CASSLVGGESSSEQYV. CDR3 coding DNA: TGTGCCAGCAGCTTGGTGGGTGGGGAGAGCTCCTCCGAGCAGTACGTC.

This chain's CDR3 is CSARGGTEAFF. The CDR3 nucleotides are TGCAGTGCTAGAGGCGGGACTGAAGCTTTCTTT. The chain is built from TRBV20-1 and TRBJ1-1, with D uncertain. The germline V gene encodes CDR1 DFQATT and CDR2 SNEGSKA (reference sequence). This CDR3 region has 11 residues. V was pared by 1 base and J by 5 bases, with 5 bases between.